This T cell receptor beta chain was profiled in a study of cytomegalovirus exposure and HLA in healthy donors. As for the study in general: When 350 to 400 donors were genotyped, roughly 82% of them were found to fall in the Caucasian-associated ancestry cluster. The study, taken as a whole, reports: When the data were analyzed later, several of the most significant clusters appeared to be linked to common viral pathogens. There were some V segments, including TRBV6-2 and TRBV6-3, excluded as indistinguishable.

The CDR3 is 14 residues long. The V segment lost 5 bases and the J segment 5 bases; nucleotides outside the gene matches: 6. CDR1 and CDR2 from the germline V gene are MDHEN and SYDVKM. Concerning this clone: The target antigen is unknown.

Amplification used 60 Vbeta primers and 13 Jbeta primers. TCRdb keeps only in-frame clones here, not all; method: immunoSEQ multiplex PCR. The sample table sets out approximately 120,000 clones. The chain uses TRBV28 and TRBJ2-5; 9 positions match TRBD2. Material: PBMCs. The receptor's source is a man aged 25 to 45 in good health and CMV-seronegative. The CDR3 reads CASSRTSEGETQYF. CDR3 nucleotides: TGTGCCAGCAGTCGGACTAGCGAGGGGGAGACCCAGTACTTC.